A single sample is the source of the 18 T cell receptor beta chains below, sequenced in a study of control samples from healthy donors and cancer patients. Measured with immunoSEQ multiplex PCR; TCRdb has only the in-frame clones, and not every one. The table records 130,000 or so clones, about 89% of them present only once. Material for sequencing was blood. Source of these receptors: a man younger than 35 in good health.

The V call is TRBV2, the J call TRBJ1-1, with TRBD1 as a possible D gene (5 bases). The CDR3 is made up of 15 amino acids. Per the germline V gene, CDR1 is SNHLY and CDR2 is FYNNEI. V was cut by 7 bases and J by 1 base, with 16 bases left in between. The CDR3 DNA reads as TGTGCCAGCACCCTGACCGGGACGGCGAACACTGAAGCTTTCTTT. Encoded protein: CASTLTGTANTEAFF.

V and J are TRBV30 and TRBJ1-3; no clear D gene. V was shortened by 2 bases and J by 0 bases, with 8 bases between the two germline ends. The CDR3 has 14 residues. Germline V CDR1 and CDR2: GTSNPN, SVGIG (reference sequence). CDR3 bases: TGTGCCTGGAGTTCCCGCGGCTCTGGAAACACCATATATTTT. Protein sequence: CAWSSRGSGNTIYF.

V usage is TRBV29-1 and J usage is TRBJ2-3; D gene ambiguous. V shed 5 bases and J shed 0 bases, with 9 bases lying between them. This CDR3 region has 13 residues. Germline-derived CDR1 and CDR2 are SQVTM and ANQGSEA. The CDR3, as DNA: TGCAGCGTTTCTGGCCGAAGCACAGATACGCAGTATTTT. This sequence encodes CSVSGRSTDTQYF.

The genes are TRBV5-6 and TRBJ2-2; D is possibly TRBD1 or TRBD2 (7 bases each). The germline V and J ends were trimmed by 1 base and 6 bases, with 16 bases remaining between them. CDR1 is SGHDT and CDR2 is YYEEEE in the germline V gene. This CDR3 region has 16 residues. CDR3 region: CASSLCGQGGAGELFF. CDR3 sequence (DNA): TGTGCCAGCAGCTTGTGCGGCCAGGGGGGGGCCGGGGAGCTGTTTTTT.

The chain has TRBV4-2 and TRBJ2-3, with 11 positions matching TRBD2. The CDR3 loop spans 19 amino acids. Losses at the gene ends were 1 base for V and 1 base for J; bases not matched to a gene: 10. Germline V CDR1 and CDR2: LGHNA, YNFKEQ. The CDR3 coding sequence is TGTGCCAGCAGCCAAGGGGCTAGCGGGGGGCTGAGCGGCACAGATACGCAGTATTTT. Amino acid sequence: CASSQGASGGLSGTDTQYF.

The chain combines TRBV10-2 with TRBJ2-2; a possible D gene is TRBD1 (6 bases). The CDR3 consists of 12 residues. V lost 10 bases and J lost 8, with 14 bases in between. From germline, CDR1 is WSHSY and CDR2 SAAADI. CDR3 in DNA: TGCGCCACCCGAATGGGGGCTGGGGAGCTGTTTTTT. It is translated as CATRMGAGELFF.

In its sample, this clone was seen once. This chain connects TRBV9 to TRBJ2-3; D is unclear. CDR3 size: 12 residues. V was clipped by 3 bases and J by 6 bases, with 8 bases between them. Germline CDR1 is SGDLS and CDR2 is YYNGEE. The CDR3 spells CASSEQEDTQYF. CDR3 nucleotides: TGTGCCAGCAGCGAACAAGAGGATACGCAGTATTTT.

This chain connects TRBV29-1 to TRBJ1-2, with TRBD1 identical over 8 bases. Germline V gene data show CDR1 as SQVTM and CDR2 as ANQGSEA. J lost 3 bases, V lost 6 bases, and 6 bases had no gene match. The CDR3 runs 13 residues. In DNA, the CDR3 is TGCAGCGTCCAGGGGGCAGGGGACTATGGCTACACCTTC. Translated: CSVQGAGDYGYTF. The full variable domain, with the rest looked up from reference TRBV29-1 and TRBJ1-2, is SAVISQKPSRDICQRGTSLTIQCQVDSQVTMMFWYRQQPGQSLTLIATANQGSEATYESGFVIDKFPISRPNLTFSTLTVSNMSPEDSSIYLCSVQGAGDYGYTFGSGTRLTVV.

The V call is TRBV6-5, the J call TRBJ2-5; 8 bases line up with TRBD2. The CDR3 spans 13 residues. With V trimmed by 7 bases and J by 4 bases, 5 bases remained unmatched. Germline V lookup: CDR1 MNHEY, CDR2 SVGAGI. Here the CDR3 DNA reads TGTGCCAGCACCGGGGGGGCCCCAGAGACCCAGTACTTC. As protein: CASTGGAPETQYF.

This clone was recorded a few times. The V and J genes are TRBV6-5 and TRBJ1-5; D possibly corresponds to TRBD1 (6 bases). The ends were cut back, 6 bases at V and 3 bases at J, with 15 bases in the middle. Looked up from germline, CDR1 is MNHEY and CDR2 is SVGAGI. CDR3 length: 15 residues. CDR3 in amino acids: CASSPDRRLNQPQHF. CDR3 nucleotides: TGTGCCAGCAGCCCGGACAGACGCCTCAATCAGCCCCAGCATTTT.

This CDR3 is CSAQQGPDQPQHF. The CDR3 DNA sequence: TGCAGCGCCCAACAGGGTCCGGATCAGCCCCAGCATTTT. The genes are TRBV29-1 and TRBJ1-5; possibly TRBD1 for D (6 bases). The germline V gene encodes CDR1 SQVTM and CDR2 ANQGSEA. Trimming took off 7 bases at V and 5 bases at J, with 15 bases between the two ends. The CDR3 spans 13 residues.

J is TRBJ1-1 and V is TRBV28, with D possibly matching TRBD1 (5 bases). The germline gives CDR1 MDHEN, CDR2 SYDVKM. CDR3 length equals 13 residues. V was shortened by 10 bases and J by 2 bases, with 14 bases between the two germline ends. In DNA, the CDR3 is TGTGCCACCCTGGCGACAGTAAACACTGAAGCTTTCTTT. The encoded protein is CATLATVNTEAFF.

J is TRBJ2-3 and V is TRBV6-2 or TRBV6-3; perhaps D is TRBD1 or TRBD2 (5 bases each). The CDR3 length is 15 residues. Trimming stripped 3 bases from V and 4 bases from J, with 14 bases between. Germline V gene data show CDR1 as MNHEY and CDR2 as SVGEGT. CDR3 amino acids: CASSYEGRVADTQYF. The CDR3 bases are TGTGCCAGCAGTTATGAGGGGAGAGTTGCAGATACGCAGTATTTT.

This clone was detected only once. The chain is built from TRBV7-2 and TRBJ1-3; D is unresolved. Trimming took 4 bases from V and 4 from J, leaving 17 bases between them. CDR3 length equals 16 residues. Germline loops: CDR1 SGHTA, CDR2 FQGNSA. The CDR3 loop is CASSSRSDHYGNTIYF. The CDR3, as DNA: TGTGCCAGCAGCTCCCGATCTGACCACTACGGAAACACCATATATTTT.

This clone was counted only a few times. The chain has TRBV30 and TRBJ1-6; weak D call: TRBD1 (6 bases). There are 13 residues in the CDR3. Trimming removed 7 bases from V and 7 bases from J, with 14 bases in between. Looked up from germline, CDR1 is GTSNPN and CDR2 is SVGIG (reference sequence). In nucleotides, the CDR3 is TGTGCCTTGTCCGGGACACCAAATTCACCCCTCCACTTT. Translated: CALSGTPNSPLHF. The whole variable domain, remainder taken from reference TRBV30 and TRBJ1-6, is SQTIHQWPATLVQPVGSPLSLECTVEGTSNPNLYWYRQAAGRGLQLLFYSVGIGQISSEVPQNLSASRPQDRQFILSSKKLLLSDSGFYLCALSGTPNSPLHFGNGTRLTVT.

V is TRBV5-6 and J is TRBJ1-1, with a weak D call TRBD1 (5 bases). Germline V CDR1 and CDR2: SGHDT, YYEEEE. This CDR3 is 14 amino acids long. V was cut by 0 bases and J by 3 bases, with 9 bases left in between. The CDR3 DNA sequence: TGTGCCAGCAGCTTGGTTAGGGGTCACACTGAAGCTTTCTTT. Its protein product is CASSLVRGHTEAFF.

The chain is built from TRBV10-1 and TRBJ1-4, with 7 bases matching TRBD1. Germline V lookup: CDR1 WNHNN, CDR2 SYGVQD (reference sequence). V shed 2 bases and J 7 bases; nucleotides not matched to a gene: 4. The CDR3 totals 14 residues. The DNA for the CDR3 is TGCGCCAGCAGTGAGAGGGGGCTGGTTGAAAAACTGTTTTTT. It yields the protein CASSERGLVEKLFF.

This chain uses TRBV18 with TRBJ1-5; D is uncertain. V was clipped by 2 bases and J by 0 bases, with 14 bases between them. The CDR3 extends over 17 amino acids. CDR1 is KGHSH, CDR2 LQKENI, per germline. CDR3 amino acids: CASSPMGVGDSNQPQHF. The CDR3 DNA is TGTGCCAGCTCACCAATGGGAGTGGGTGATAGCAATCAGCCCCAGCATTTT.